The 5 T cell receptor beta chains listed next were all sequenced from one sample in a study of T cell responses to AZD1222 COVID-19 vaccine. Using immunoSEQ multiplex PCR, the repertoire was profiled, and TCRdb retains in-frame clones only, with some absent. The sample holds approximately 150,000 clones, roughly 94% seen once. Source: peripheral blood, taken on day 0 of AZD1222 vaccination. The receptors were gathered from an adult in good health.

This clone was recorded only once. The genes are TRBV5-1 and TRBJ2-2, with 8 bases matching TRBD2. Looked up from germline, CDR1 is SGHRS and CDR2 is YFSETQ. Germline trimming cut 0 bases from V and 9 bases from J; bases unmatched to any gene: 13. This CDR3 region has 17 residues. As DNA, the CDR3 is TGCGCCAGCAGCTTGGACCATCTAAGCGGGAGCATAAGGGAGCTGTTTTTT. Amino acids: CASSLDHLSGSIRELFF.

In DNA, the CDR3 is TGTGCCAGCAGTTCTATGGACAGGGTTAAGGGCTATGGCTACACCTTC. This encodes CASSSMDRVKGYGYTF. The chain joins TRBV6-5 to TRBJ1-2; 8 bases line up with TRBD1. Losses at the gene ends were 4 bases for V and 4 bases for J; bases not matched to a gene: 11. This CDR3 comprises 16 residues. CDR1 is MNHEY and CDR2 is SVGAGI in the germline V gene.

CDR3 bases: TGTGCCAGCAGCGCCATGAGGGTGGAGGAGCAGTACGTC. Translation gives CASSAMRVEEQYV. The chain links TRBV16 to TRBJ2-7; D is possibly TRBD2 (5 bases). Trimming took 5 bases from V and 7 from J, leaving 15 bases between them. Germline assignment: CDR1 KGHSY and CDR2 FQNENV. This CDR3 spans 13 amino acids.

The chain uses TRBV12-3 or TRBV12-4 and TRBJ2-3; D is ambiguous. V was clipped by 1 base and J by 5 bases, with 4 bases between them. CDR3 length: 12 residues. CDR3 DNA sequence: TGTGCCAGCAGTTTAGGTCGAGATACGCAGTATTTT. The encoded protein is CASSLGRDTQYF.

The rearrangement uses TRBV5-1 and TRBJ2-1; 9 bases fit TRBD1. CDR3 length equals 17 residues. Trimming cost V 4 bases and J 8 bases; bases outside gene matches: 16. Per germline, CDR1 SGHRS and CDR2 YFSETQ. CDR3 residues: CASSRRTGAITSDEQFF. The CDR3 DNA reads TGCGCCAGCAGCCGCCGGACAGGGGCAATTACTAGCGATGAGCAGTTCTTC.